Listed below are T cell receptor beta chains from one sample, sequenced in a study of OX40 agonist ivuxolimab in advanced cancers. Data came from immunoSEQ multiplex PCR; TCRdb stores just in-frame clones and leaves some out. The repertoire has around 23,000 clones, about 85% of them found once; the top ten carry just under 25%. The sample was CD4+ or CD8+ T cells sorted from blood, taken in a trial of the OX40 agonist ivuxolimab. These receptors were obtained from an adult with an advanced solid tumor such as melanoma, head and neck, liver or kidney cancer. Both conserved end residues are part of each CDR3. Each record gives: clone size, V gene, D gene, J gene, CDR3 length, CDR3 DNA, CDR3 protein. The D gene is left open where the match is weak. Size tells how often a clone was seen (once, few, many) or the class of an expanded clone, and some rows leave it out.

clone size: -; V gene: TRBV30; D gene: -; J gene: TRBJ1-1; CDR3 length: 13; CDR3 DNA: TGTGCCTGGAGTGGTTACCCGGACACTGAAGCTTTCTTT; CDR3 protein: CAWSGYPDTEAFF
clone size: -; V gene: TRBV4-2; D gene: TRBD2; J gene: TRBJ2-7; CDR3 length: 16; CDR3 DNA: TGTGCCAGCAGCCAGGTGGGCGGGGGGCACTCCTACGAGCAGTACTTC; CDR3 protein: CASSQVGGGHSYEQYF
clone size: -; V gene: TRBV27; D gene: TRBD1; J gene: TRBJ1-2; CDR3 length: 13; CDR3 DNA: TGTGCCAGCAGTCCGGGACAGAACTATGGCTACACCTTC; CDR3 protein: CASSPGQNYGYTF
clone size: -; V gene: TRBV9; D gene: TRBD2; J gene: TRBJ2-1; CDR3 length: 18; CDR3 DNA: TGTGCCAGCAGCCCACCGCAAGGGTTGGTAGCGGGAAACAATGAGCAGTTCTTC; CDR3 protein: CASSPPQGLVAGNNEQFF
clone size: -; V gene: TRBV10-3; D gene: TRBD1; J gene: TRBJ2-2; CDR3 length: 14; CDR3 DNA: TGTGCCATCAGTGAGCCACAGGGGTACGGGGAGCTGTTTTTT; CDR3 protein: CAISEPQGYGELFF
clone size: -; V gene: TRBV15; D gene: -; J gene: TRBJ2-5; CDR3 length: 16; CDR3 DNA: TGTGCCACCAGCAGGCTCTATCCCGGGACCCAAGAGACCCAGTACTTC; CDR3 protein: CATSRLYPGTQETQYF
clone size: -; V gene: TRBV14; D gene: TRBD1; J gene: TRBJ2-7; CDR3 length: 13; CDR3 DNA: TGTGCCAGCAGCCAAGTACAGGGGGGCGAGCAGTACTTC; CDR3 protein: CASSQVQGGEQYF
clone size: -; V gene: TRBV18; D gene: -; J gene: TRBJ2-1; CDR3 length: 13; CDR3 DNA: TGTGCCAGCTCACCACCACAGGGAGGTGAGCAGTTCTTC; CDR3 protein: CASSPPQGGEQFF
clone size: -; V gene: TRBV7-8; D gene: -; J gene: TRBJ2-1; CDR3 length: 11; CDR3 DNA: TGTGCCAGCAGCTTAATGAATGAGCAGTTCTTC; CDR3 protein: CASSLMNEQFF
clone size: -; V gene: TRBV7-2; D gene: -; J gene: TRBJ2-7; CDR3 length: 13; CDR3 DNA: TGTGCCAGCAGCTTGTCTTACCCCTACGAGCAGTACTTC; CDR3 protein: CASSLSYPYEQYF
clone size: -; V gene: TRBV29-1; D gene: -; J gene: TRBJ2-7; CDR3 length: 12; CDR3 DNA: TGCAGCGTTGAAACGGGAAGCGGCGAGCAGTACTTC; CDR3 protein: CSVETGSGEQYF
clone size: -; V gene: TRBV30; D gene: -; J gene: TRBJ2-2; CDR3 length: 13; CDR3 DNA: TGTGCCTGGAGTGACGGGTTCACCGGGGAGCTGTTTTTT; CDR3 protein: CAWSDGFTGELFF
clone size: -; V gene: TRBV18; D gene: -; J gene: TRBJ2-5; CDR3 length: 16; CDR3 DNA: TGTGCCAGCTCACCAGTCCAGCGGTATGTCCAAGAGACCCAGTACTTC; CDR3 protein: CASSPVQRYVQETQYF
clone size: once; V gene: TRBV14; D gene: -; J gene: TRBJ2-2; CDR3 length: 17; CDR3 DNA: TGTGCCAGCAGCCAAGTGAGGTGGCGACCAAACACCGGGGAGCTGTTTTTT; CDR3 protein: CASSQVRWRPNTGELFF
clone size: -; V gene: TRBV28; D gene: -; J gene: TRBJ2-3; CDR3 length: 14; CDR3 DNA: TGTGCCAGCAGTTTGGGTCCCAGCACAGATACGCAGTATTTT; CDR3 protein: CASSLGPSTDTQYF
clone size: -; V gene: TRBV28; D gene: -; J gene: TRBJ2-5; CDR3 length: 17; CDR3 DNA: TGTGCCAGCAGTTTAGCCTTAGGATGGGGCAGCCAAGAGACCCAGTACTTC; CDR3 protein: CASSLALGWGSQETQYF
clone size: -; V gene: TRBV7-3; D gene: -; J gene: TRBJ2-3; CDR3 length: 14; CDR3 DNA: TGTGCCAGCAGCTTGAGACTGAGCACAGATACGCAGTATTTT; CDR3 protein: CASSLRLSTDTQYF
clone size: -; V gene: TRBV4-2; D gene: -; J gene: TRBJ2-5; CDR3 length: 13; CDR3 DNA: TGTGCCAGCAGCCAAGATTTACGGGAGACCCAGTACTTC; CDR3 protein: CASSQDLRETQYF
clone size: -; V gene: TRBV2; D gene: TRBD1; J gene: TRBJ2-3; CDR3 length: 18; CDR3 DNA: TGTGCCAGCAGTGAAGCGCCGGGACAGGGGACACCCACAGATACGCAGTATTTT; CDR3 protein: CASSEAPGQGTPTDTQYF
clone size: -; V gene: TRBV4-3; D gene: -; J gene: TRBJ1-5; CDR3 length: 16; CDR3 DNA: TGCGCCAGCAGCCAAGATCGGGCGGGTAGCAATCAGCCCCAGCATTTT; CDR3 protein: CASSQDRAGSNQPQHF
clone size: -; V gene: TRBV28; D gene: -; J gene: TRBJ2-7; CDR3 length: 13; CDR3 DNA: TGTGCCAGCAGAAATCCGAATCTCTACGAGCAGTACTTC; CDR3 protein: CASRNPNLYEQYF
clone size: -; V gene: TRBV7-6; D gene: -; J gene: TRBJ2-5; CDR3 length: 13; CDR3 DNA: TGTGCCAGCAGCGCCGGGACTCAAGAGACCCAGTACTTC; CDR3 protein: CASSAGTQETQYF
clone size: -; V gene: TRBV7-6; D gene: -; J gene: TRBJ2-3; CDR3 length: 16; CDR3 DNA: TGTGCCAGCAGCCCTCGGAGCGGAGGGAGCACAGATACGCAGTATTTT; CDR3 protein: CASSPRSGGSTDTQYF
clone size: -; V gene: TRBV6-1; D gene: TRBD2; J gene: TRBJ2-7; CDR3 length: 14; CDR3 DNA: TGTGCCAGCAGCAGTAGTATGGGGGGGGACGAGCAGTACTTC; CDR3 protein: CASSSSMGGDEQYF
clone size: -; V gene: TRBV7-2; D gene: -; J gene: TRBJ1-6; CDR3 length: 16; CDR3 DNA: TGTGCCAGCAATCAGGGAGGGTTCGGCTATAATTCACCCCTCCACTTT; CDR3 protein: CASNQGGFGYNSPLHF
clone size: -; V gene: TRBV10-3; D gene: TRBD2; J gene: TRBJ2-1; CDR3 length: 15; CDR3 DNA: TGTGCCATCAGTGGTGTCGGAGCGGGAGTAAATGAGCAGTTCTTC; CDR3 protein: CAISGVGAGVNEQFF
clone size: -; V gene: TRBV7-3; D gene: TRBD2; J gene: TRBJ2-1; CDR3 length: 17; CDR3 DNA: TGTGCCAGCAGCCCTCTGACGGTAGCGGGGGCTTACAATGAGCAGTTCTTC; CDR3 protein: CASSPLTVAGAYNEQFF
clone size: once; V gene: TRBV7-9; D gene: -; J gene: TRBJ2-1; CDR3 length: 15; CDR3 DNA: TGTGCCAGCAGCCCTACGCGGGGGCGGTACAATGAGCAGTTCTTC; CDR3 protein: CASSPTRGRYNEQFF
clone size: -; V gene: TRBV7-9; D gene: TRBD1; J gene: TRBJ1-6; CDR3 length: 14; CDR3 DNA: TGTGCCAGCAGCCCAGGGACAGGGTATTCACCCCTCCACTTT; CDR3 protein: CASSPGTGYSPLHF
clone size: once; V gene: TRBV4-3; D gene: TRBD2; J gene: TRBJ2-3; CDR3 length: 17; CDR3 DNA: TGCGCCAGCAGCGCCCGGGTAGCGGGGGGTAGCACAGATACGCAGTATTTT; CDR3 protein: CASSARVAGGSTDTQYF
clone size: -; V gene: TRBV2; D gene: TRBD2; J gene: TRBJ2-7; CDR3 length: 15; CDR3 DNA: TGTGCCAGCAGGGGGGGACTAGCGGAAACCTACGAGCAGTACTTC; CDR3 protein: CASRGGLAETYEQYF
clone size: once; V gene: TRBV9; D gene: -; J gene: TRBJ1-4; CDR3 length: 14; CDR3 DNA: TGTGCCAGCAGCGTCCCCGGGGGCGAGGAAAAACTGTTTTTT; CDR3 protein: CASSVPGGEEKLFF
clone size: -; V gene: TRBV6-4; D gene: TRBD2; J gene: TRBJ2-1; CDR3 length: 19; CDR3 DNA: TGTGCCAGCAGTGTCGAGGGACTAGCGGGAGGGAGCTCCTACAATGAGCAGTTCTTC; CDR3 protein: CASSVEGLAGGSSYNEQFF
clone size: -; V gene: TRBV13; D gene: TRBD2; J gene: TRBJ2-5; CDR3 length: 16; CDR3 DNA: TGTGCCAGCAGCTCCTCTTTCAGCGGGAGTAGGTGGGCCCAGTACTTC; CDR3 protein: CASSSSFSGSRWAQYF
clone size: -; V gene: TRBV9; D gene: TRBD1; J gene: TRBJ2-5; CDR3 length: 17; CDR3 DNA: TGTGCCAGCAGCGTAGGTGGATCGACAGGGGGGTCAGAGACCCAGTACTTC; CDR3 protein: CASSVGGSTGGSETQYF
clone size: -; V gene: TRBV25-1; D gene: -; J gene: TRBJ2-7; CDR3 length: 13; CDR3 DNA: TGTGCCAGCAGTGAACGCGGTTTCTACGAGCAGTACTTC; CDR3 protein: CASSERGFYEQYF
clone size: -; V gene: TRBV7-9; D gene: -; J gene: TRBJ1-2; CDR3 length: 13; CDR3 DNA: TGTGCCAGCCGAGACGGTCGGAACTATGGCTACACCTTC; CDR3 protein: CASRDGRNYGYTF
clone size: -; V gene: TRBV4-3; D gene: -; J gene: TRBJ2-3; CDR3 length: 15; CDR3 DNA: TGCGCCAGCAGCCAAGATATCAGCTTCACAGATACGCAGTATTTT; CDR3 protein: CASSQDISFTDTQYF
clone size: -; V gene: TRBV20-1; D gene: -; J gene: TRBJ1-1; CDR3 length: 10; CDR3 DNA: TGCAGTGCTATCGTCGCAGGAGCTTTCTTT; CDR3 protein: CSAIVAGAFF
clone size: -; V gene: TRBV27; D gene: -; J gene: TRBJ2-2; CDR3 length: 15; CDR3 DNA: TGTGCCAGCAGTTTATACCAGACTAACACCGGGGAGCTGTTTTTT; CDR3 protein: CASSLYQTNTGELFF
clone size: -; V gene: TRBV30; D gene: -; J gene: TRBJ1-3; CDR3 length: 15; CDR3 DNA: TGTGCCTGGAGGGGGACGACTTTCTCTGGAAACACCATATATTTT; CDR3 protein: CAWRGTTFSGNTIYF
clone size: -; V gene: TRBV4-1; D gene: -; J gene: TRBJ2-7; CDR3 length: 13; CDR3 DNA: TGCGCCAGCAGCCAAGTTTCTGGATCCGAGCAGTACTTC; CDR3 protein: CASSQVSGSEQYF
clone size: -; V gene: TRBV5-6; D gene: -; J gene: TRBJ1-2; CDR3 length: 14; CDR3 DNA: TGTGCCAGCAGCCACACCCCAACTAACTATGGCTACACCTTC; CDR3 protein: CASSHTPTNYGYTF
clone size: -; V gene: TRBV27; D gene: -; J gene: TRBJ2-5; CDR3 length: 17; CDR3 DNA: TGTGCCAGCAGTTCCCGAATGGACTTGTTAGATGAAGAGACCCAGTACTTC; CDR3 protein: CASSSRMDLLDEETQYF
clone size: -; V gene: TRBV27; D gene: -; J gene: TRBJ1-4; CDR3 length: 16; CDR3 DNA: TGTGCCAGCAGTCCACACCGGTGGGGGACTAATGAAAAACTGTTTTTT; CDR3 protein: CASSPHRWGTNEKLFF
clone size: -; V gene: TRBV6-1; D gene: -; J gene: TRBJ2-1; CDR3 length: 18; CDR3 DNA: TGTGCCAGCAGTGAATTCGAGGTAGCGGAGGGGTCGTACAATGAGCAGTTCTTC; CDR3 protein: CASSEFEVAEGSYNEQFF
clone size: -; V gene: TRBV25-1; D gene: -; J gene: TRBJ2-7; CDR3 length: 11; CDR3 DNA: TGTGCCAGCAGTTCACAGTACGAGCAGTACTTC; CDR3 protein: CASSSQYEQYF
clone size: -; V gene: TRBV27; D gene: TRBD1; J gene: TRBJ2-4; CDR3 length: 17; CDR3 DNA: TGTGCCAGCAGTTCCCTCCTATCAGGGGGAGAGACGAACATTCAGTACTTC; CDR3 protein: CASSSLLSGGETNIQYF
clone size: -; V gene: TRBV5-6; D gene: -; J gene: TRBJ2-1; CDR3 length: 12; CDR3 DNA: TGTGCCAGCAGCCAATCCCTCCATGAGCAGTTCTTC; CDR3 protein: CASSQSLHEQFF
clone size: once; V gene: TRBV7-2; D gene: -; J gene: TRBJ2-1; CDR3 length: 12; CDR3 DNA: TGTGCCAGCGTAAGGACGCCAAATGAGCAGTTCTTC; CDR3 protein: CASVRTPNEQFF
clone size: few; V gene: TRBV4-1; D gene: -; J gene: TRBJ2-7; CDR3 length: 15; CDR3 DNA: TGCGCCAGCAGCCAAGAGGCTGGACTCAACTACGAGCAGTACTTC; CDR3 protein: CASSQEAGLNYEQYF